This entry describes one T cell receptor (beta chain). The antigen is unknown. This sample is drawn from a study of beta chain features in type 1 diabetes. General observations from the study: Among all four CD4+ subsets, Type 1 diabetes patients had TCRB CDR3s that were moderately but significantly shorter. Whether HLA type affects TCRB rearrangement stayed undetermined in the present work. The VDJ junctions of type 1 diabetes patients carried fewer insertions and more deletions.

Sorting with CD45RO/CCR7/CD25/CD127/CD95/CD27 yielded naive, central memory, regulatory and stem-like memory CD4+ cells. Each population that was sorted was more than 95% pure. The CDR3 contains 16 residues. The V and J ends lost 0 bases and 0 bases, in that order; junction bases with no gene match: 4. Investigators reverse transcribed all isolated RNA, so they sequenced expressed TCRB transcripts. Here immunoSEQ multiplex PCR was the method, and the copy in TCRdb shows in-frame clones only, minus some. The sample yields more than 100,000 clones, around 8.8% seen once. This receptor was taken from a man between 25 and 39 years old with type 1 diabetes. V usage is TRBV23-1 and J usage is TRBJ1-2, with 7 positions matching TRBD1. TRBV23-1 has ORF status, its function being uncertain. Specimen: central memory CD4+ T cells from blood. CDR3 sequence: CASSQSRDRSNYGYTF. The CDR3 DNA is TGCGCCAGCAGTCAATCGCGGGACAGATCTAACTATGGCTACACCTTC.